This T cell receptor beta chain was found in a study of T cell responses to AZD1222 COVID-19 vaccine. The repertoire was sequenced with immunoSEQ multiplex PCR; TCRdb's copy has only in-frame clones and lacks some. The table has around 130,000 clones, about 90% seen once. Source: peripheral blood, taken on day 0 of AZD1222 vaccination. This receptor was taken from an adult in good health.

This CDR3 is CATSRALDRTTGELFF. The CDR3 DNA reads TGTGCCACCAGCAGAGCGTTGGACAGAACCACCGGGGAGCTGTTTTTT. The V gene is TRBV15, the J gene TRBJ2-2; a weak D match, TRBD1 (6 bases). Trimming took 1 base from V and 4 from J, leaving 13 bases between them. CDR1 and CDR2 (germline): LNHNV, YYDKDF (reference sequence). This CDR3 spans 16 amino acids.